A single sample is the source of the 18 T cell receptor beta chains below, sequenced in a study of read filtering for tumor transcriptome and immune sequencing. The library was built from roughly 400 ng RNA with molecular barcoded adaptors for alpha/delta and beta/gamma chains. One entry per CDR3 protein results from TCRdb running MiXCR on the reads. Here the sample spans around 60,000 distinct CDR3 sequences, about 19% being singletons. Sequencing was performed on a population of CD138-negative cells sorted from bone marrow. These receptors all stem from a donor at least 40 years old with multiple myeloma.

Note on this clonotype: This clone may be a read error of a much larger clone one base away. Because the CDR3 is missing its conserved closing phenylalanine or tryptophan, this is likely a read error. The V and J genes are TRBV3-1 and TRBJ1-5; perhaps TRBD1 as D (6 bases). The V end was cut by 4 bases, the J end by 1 base, with 11 bases between. Germline-derived CDR1 and CDR2 are LGHDT and YNNKEL (reference sequence). The CDR3 runs to 15 residues. The CDR3 bases are TGTGCCAGCAGCCCCGGGACATCGAGCAATCAGCCCCAGCATCTT. Translation: CASSPGTSSNQPQHL.

This clonotype was seen many times. This rearrangement joins TRBV20-1 to TRBJ2-4; a weak D match, TRBD1 (5 bases). V was shortened by 6 bases and J by 3 bases, with 12 bases between the two germline ends. This CDR3 is built from 13 residues. The germline CDR1 and CDR2 sequences are DFQATT and SNEGSKA (reference sequence). The CDR3 sequence: CSASAQGKNIQYF. The CDR3 DNA reads TGCAGTGCATCCGCCCAGGGCAAAAACATTCAGTACTTC.

This clonotype was detected ten times or more. The rearrangement uses TRBV28 and TRBJ2-7, with 7 bases fitting TRBD1. The CDR3 has 14 residues. CDR1 is MDHEN and CDR2 is SYDVKM in the germline V gene. Losses at the gene ends were 6 bases for V and 3 bases for J; bases not matched to a gene: 8. This CDR3 is CASSYRGPLYEQYF. In nucleotides, the CDR3 is TGTGCCAGCAGCTACAGGGGACCGCTCTACGAGCAGTACTTC.

This clonotype occurred many times. The genes are TRBV5-1 and TRBJ2-7; D is unresolved. CDR3 length equals 12 residues. Germline lookup yields CDR1 SGHRS and CDR2 YFSETQ. V lost 3 bases and J 4 bases, leaving 8 bases between the germline ends. The CDR3 nucleotides are TGCGCCAGCAGCTCCGAAGGATACGAGCAGTACTTC. It translates to CASSSEGYEQYF. Full variable domain (rest looked up from reference TRBV5-1 and TRBJ2-7): KAGVTQTPRYLIKTRGQQVTLSCSPISGHRSVSWYQQTPGQGLQFLFEYFSETQRNKGNFPGRFSGRQFSNSRSEMNVSTLELGDSALYLCASSSEGYEQYFGPGTRLTVT.

This clonotype was seen at least ten times. The chain combines TRBV3-1 with TRBJ2-1; tentative D call: TRBD2 (5 bases). In germline, CDR1 is LGHDT, CDR2 YNNKEL (reference sequence). The CDR3 extends over 15 amino acids. V gave up 6 bases and J gave up 1 base, with 13 bases separating them. The CDR3 loop is CASSHNRGSYNEQFF. CDR3 DNA sequence: TGTGCCAGCAGTCACAATCGAGGGTCCTACAATGAGCAGTTCTTC.

The sample holds many counts of this clonotype. The chain carries TRBV7-2 and TRBJ1-1, with 8 bases matching TRBD1. V trimming: 5 bases; J trimming: 9 bases; junction bases outside the gene matches: 11. Germline CDR1 is SGHTA and CDR2 is FQGNSA. The CDR3 extends over 14 amino acids. The CDR3 is CASSVDRVQLKAFF. The CDR3 DNA is TGTGCCAGCAGCGTGGACAGGGTTCAACTAAAAGCTTTCTTT.

V usage is TRBV7-6 and J usage is TRBJ2-7; D is unclear. This CDR3 contains 12 residues. Between the trimmed V and J ends, which lost 3 bases and 6 bases, there was a span of 9 bases. CDR1 is SGHVS, CDR2 FNYEAQ, per germline. CDR3 coding DNA: TGTGCCAGCAGCTTTTATGGTGGCGAGCAGTACTTC. It is translated as CASSFYGGEQYF. Full variable domain (outside the CDR3, taken from reference TRBV7-6 and TRBJ2-7): GAGVSQSPRYKVTKRGQDVALRCDPISGHVSLYWYRQALGQGPEFLTYFNYEAQQDKSGLPNDRFSAERPEGSISTLTIQRTEQRDSAMYRCASSFYGGEQYFGPGTRLTVT.

As to this clonotype: A much larger clone lies one base from this, so it may be a read error. The V and J genes are TRBV20-1 and TRBJ2-7; 7 bases line up with TRBD1. Germline values: CDR1 DFQATT, CDR2 SNEGSKA (reference sequence). CDR3 size: 12 residues. The CDR3 loop is CSTQQGTYGQYF. As DNA, the CDR3 is TGCAGTACCCAACAGGGGACCTACGGGCAGTACTTC.

Many counts were recorded for this clonotype. The chain recombines TRBV20-1 with TRBJ2-4, with TRBD2 identical over 7 bases. V shed 0 bases and J 1 base; nucleotides not matched to a gene: 3. The CDR3 sequence is 15 residues long. CDR1 DFQATT and CDR2 SNEGSKA come from the germline V gene (reference sequence). CDR3 amino acids: CSAREGRGAKNIQYF. CDR3 nucleotides: TGCAGTGCTAGAGAGGGGCGGGGGGCCAAAAACATTCAGTACTTC.

The rearrangement uses TRBV7-6 and TRBJ2-7, with D possibly TRBD1 on 6 matching bases. The V gene's germline CDR1 is SGHVS and CDR2 FNYEAQ. The CDR3 loop spans 15 amino acids. V was pared by 5 bases and J by 0 bases, with 14 bases between. The CDR3 protein is CASSLGTGLSYEQYF. CDR3 nucleotide sequence: TGTGCCAGCAGCCTGGGTACAGGGCTCTCCTACGAGCAGTACTTC.

This clonotype was recorded at least ten times. V and J are TRBV20-1 and TRBJ2-5; 11 bases line up with TRBD2. CDR3 length equals 16 residues. CDR1 and CDR2 from the germline V gene are DFQATT and SNEGSKA (reference sequence). V trimming: 5 bases; J trimming: 7 bases; junction bases outside the gene matches: 15. The CDR3 DNA reads TGCAGTGCTGATCCCCCAAGACTAGCGGGAACTATGACCCAGTACTTC. Residues: CSADPPRLAGTMTQYF.

This clonotype was seen at least ten times. This sequence joins TRBV7-2 and TRBJ2-3; tentative D call: TRBD2 (7 bases). This CDR3 region has 15 residues. Deletions cut 7 bases from V and 6 bases from J, with 20 bases between. Germline V CDR1 and CDR2: SGHTA, FQGNSA. CDR3 DNA sequence: TGTGCCAGCAACCGGGGGGCCTTGGGACGGGATACGCAGTATTTT. Translated: CASNRGALGRDTQYF. Complete variable domain (other parts from reference TRBV7-2 and TRBJ2-3): GAGVSQSPSNKVTEKGKDVELRCDPISGHTALYWYRQSLGQGLEFLIYFQGNSAPDKSGLPSDRFSAERTGGSVSTLTIQRTQQEDSAVYLCASNRGALGRDTQYFGPGTRLTVL.

The chain joins TRBV20-1 to TRBJ2-2; D ambiguous. CDR1 DFQATT and CDR2 SNEGSKA come from the germline V gene (reference sequence). With 1 base removed from V and 2 bases from J, the gap between germline ends came to 5 bases. The CDR3 runs 13 residues. The CDR3 spells CSARGDNTGELFF. The CDR3 DNA follows: TGCAGTGCTAGAGGAGACAACACCGGGGAGCTGTTTTTT.

This clonotype was detected many times. This rearrangement joins TRBV15 to TRBJ1-1, with D uncertain. CDR1 is LNHNV, CDR2 YYDKDF, per germline (reference sequence). The V end was cut by 0 bases, the J end by 1 base, with 9 bases between. The CDR3 totals 15 residues. The CDR3 bases are TGTGCCACCAGCAGAGACAACCTGGGGAACACTGAAGCTTTCTTT. This gives the protein CATSRDNLGNTEAFF.

This clonotype was observed many times. The rearrangement links TRBV2 to TRBJ2-1; TRBD2 matches at 13 bases. CDR1 is SNHLY and CDR2 is FYNNEI in the germline V gene. V lost 6 bases and J lost 4; bases outside the gene matches: 6. CDR3 length equals 16 residues. The CDR3 DNA reads TGTGCCAGCAGCCGGCGGGGACTAGCGGGATACAATGAGCAGTTCTTC. Protein: CASSRRGLAGYNEQFF.

This clonotype was seen ten or more times. The gene calls are TRBV2 and TRBJ2-3; D ambiguous. The CDR3 loop spans 14 amino acids. Germline V CDR1 and CDR2: SNHLY, FYNNEI. The V end lost 3 bases, the J end lost 1 base, and 8 bases lay between the germline ends. The CDR3 coding sequence is TGTGCCAGCAGTGAGGCACGACGCACAGATACGCAGTATTTT. Its translation: CASSEARRTDTQYF.

The sample holds many counts of this clonotype. J is TRBJ2-3 and V is TRBV19; D not certain. Trimming took 5 bases from V and 2 from J, leaving 14 bases between them. Germline CDR1 and CDR2: LNHDA and SQIVND (reference sequence). This CDR3 spans 15 amino acids. The CDR3 DNA sequence: TGTGCCAGTAGTGCTCGGGTCCTCACCACAGATACGCAGTATTTT. Its translation is CASSARVLTTDTQYF.

In this sample, this clonotype turned up many times. The chain is built from TRBV18 and TRBJ1-5; D is possibly TRBD1 (5 bases). The V gene's germline CDR1 is KGHSH and CDR2 LQKENI. Trimming left V 0 bases short and J 6 bases short, with 9 bases between. The CDR3 runs 14 residues. The CDR3 sequence is CASSPPGDGQPQHF. The CDR3, as DNA: TGTGCCAGCTCACCACCGGGGGACGGTCAGCCCCAGCATTTT. Variable domain in full (rest from reference TRBV18 and TRBJ1-5): NAGVMQNPRHLVRRRGQEARLRCSPMKGHSHVYWYRQLPEEGLKFMVYLQKENIIDESGMPKERFSAEFPKEGPSILRIQQVVRGDSAAYFCASSPPGDGQPQHFGDGTRLSIL.